One and the same sample provided the 29 T cell receptor beta chains below, sequenced in a study of shared clonotypes between healthy human individuals. The protocol was immunoSEQ multiplex PCR, while the TCRdb copy is restricted to in-frame clones and leaves out a portion. The table has about 670,000 clones, around 72% seen once. Material for sequencing was memory CD4+ T cells sorted from blood. Subset described: CD45RA-negative fraction. The receptors come from a young woman in good health.

V and J are TRBV15 and TRBJ2-4; D is ambiguous. Germline CDR1 LNHNV, CDR2 YYDKDF (reference sequence). V gave up 1 base and J gave up 12 bases, with 19 bases separating them. The CDR3 is 15 amino acids. The CDR3 region has the DNA TGTGCCACCAGCAGAGGCCGAGAAGGGAACCCGACTCAGTACTTC. This encodes CATSRGREGNPTQYF.

The V gene is TRBV7-9, the J gene TRBJ1-1; D is ambiguous. Trimming left V 2 bases short and J 3 bases short, with 10 bases between. Germline V gene lookup returns CDR1 SEHNR and CDR2 FQNEAQ (reference sequence). This CDR3 has 14 residues. In nucleotides, the CDR3 is TGTGCCAGCAGCTTATCAGGATCGGACACTGAAGCTTTCTTT. This translates into CASSLSGSDTEAFF. The variable domain in full, with the rest retrieved from reference TRBV7-9 and TRBJ1-1, is DTGVSQNPRHKITKRGQNVTFRCDPISEHNRLYWYRQTLGQGPEFLTYFQNEAQLEKSRLLSDRFSAERPKGSFSTLEIQRTEQGDSAMYLCASSLSGSDTEAFFGQGTRLTVV.

The chain has TRBV28 and TRBJ2-2; tentatively, D is TRBD1 (6 bases). Trimming stripped 7 bases from V and 5 bases from J, with 17 bases between. The CDR3 sequence is 15 residues long. Germline V gives CDR1 MDHEN, CDR2 SYDVKM. CDR3 residues: CASKPESTGTGELFF. The CDR3 bases are TGTGCCAGCAAGCCGGAATCAACAGGGACCGGGGAGCTGTTTTTT.

The chain is built from TRBV7-2 and TRBJ2-5; D is uncertain. CDR1 is SGHTA, CDR2 FQGNSA, per germline. With 1 base removed from V and 5 bases from J, the gap between germline ends came to 8 bases. This CDR3 has 13 amino acids. This CDR3 is CASSLDGRETQYF. The CDR3 bases are TGTGCCAGCAGCTTAGACGGGCGGGAGACCCAGTACTTC.

The chain carries TRBV19 and TRBJ2-1; D ambiguous. The length of the CDR3 is 15 residues. V was shortened by 3 bases and J by 1 base, with 10 bases between the two germline ends. Germline V gene data show CDR1 as LNHDA and CDR2 as SQIVND (reference sequence). CDR3 protein: CASSINQVSYNEQFF. DNA for the CDR3: TGTGCCAGTAGTATTAATCAGGTATCCTACAATGAGCAGTTCTTC.

The rearrangement uses TRBV7-2 and TRBJ1-4; no clear D gene. V was cut by 2 bases and J by 0 bases, with 7 bases left in between. The germline V gene encodes CDR1 SGHTA and CDR2 FQGNSA. This CDR3 region has 15 residues. The CDR3 reads CASSLSRATNEKLFF. DNA for the CDR3: TGTGCCAGCAGCTTAAGCCGGGCAACTAATGAAAAACTGTTTTTT.

This clone was seen a handful of times. V usage is TRBV6-5 and J usage is TRBJ2-1; D remains unclear. Trimming removed 8 bases at V and 5 bases at J, with 13 bases between. Germline V lookup: CDR1 MNHEY, CDR2 SVGAGI. The CDR3 totals 13 residues. DNA of the CDR3: TGTGCCAGCGCCCGGCAGCTGCACAATGAGCAGTTCTTC. This codes for CASARQLHNEQFF.

The gene calls are TRBV27 and TRBJ1-2; 9 bases fit TRBD1. Germline lookup yields CDR1 MNHEY and CDR2 SMNVEV (reference sequence). With V trimmed by 5 bases and J by 7 bases, 8 bases remained unmatched. The CDR3 has 14 amino acids. CDR3 DNA sequence: TGTGCCAGCAGTCCATCTACGGACAGGGGTGGCTACACCTTC. Protein: CASSPSTDRGGYTF.

This sequence joins TRBV19 and TRBJ2-7, with D hard to call. The CDR3 has 12 amino acids. CDR1 is LNHDA and CDR2 is SQIVND in the germline V gene (reference sequence). V lost 1 base, J lost 6 bases, and 7 bases lay in between. As DNA, the CDR3 is TGTGCCAGTAGTATAGCCGCATCCGAGCAGTACTTC. Translation: CASSIAASEQYF.

V gene TRBV6-1 combines with J gene TRBJ2-7, with 7 bases aligning to TRBD2. Germline V CDR1 and CDR2: MNHNS, SASEGT. This CDR3 spans 14 amino acids. J lost 4 bases, V lost 1 base, and 4 bases had no gene match. The CDR3 spells CASSEGPSGYEQYF. CDR3 bases: TGTGCCAGCAGTGAAGGACCTAGCGGTTACGAGCAGTACTTC.

The CDR3 bases are TGTGCCACAACTACCCGGGACAGGGGAAACACCATATATTTT. Protein product: CATTTRDRGNTIYF. This chain links TRBV6-5 with TRBJ1-3; 8 bases match TRBD1. This CDR3 spans 14 amino acids. CDR1 is MNHEY and CDR2 is SVGAGI in the germline V gene. With 10 bases clipped from V and 4 bases from J, the junction kept 9 bases outside the gene matches.

The rearrangement links TRBV11-3 to TRBJ2-1, with 13 bases fitting TRBD2. The ends lost 5 bases at V and 9 bases at J; junction bases unmatched: 7. The germline V gene encodes CDR1 SGHNT and CDR2 YENEEA. The CDR3 contains 15 residues. In DNA form, the CDR3 reads TGTGCCAGCAGCCCGGGGACTAGCGGGATCGCTGAGCAGTTCTTC. This encodes CASSPGTSGIAEQFF.

The rearrangement links TRBV6-5 to TRBJ1-6; maybe TRBD1 (6 bases). Trimming cost V 0 bases and J 10 bases, with 13 bases left between them. The CDR3 spans 15 residues. The V gene's germline CDR1 is MNHEY and CDR2 SVGAGI. The CDR3: CASSYSEDRNSPLHF. CDR3 in DNA: TGTGCCAGCAGTTACTCGGAGGACAGAAACTCACCCCTCCACTTT.

V usage is TRBV28 and J usage is TRBJ2-4, with TRBD1 as a possible D gene (7 bases). The V end was cut by 2 bases, the J end by 0 bases, with 14 bases between. The CDR3 is 17 amino acids. CDR1 is MDHEN, CDR2 SYDVKM, per germline. CDR3 protein: CASSLGRGELAKNIQYF. Here the CDR3 DNA reads TGTGCCAGCAGTTTAGGCAGGGGGGAACTAGCCAAAAACATTCAGTACTTC.

This clone was detected once. The sample has other DNA sequences that encode this CDR3 too. The chain uses TRBV5-1 and TRBJ2-2, with 12 positions matching TRBD2. This CDR3 is built from 15 residues. V gave up 4 bases and J gave up 3 bases; unmatched junction bases: 1. CDR1 is SGHRS and CDR2 is YFSETQ in the germline V gene. The CDR3 DNA is TGCGCCAGCAGCCGACTAGCGGGAGACACCGGGGAGCTGTTTTTT. Amino acids: CASSRLAGDTGELFF.

This clone was observed a single time. The gene calls are TRBV18 and TRBJ1-2, with D uncertain. CDR3 length: 13 amino acids. Germline lookup yields CDR1 KGHSH and CDR2 LQKENI. Trimming cost V 0 bases and J 5 bases, with 7 bases left between them. The chain's CDR3 is CASSPPPGYGYTF. The CDR3 nucleotides read TGTGCCAGCTCACCACCTCCGGGGTATGGCTACACCTTC.

The chain links TRBV5-6 to TRBJ2-1; perhaps TRBD2 as D (7 bases). From germline, CDR1 is SGHDT and CDR2 YYEEEE. CDR3 length equals 15 residues. Trimming cost V 1 base and J 6 bases, with 14 bases left between them. The CDR3 sequence is CASSLLGGPANEQFF. The DNA for the CDR3 is TGTGCCAGCAGCTTGTTGGGGGGGCCGGCCAATGAGCAGTTCTTC.

The V call is TRBV9, the J call TRBJ1-2; D remains ambiguous. The V end lost 0 bases, the J end lost 2 bases, and 11 bases lay between the germline ends. CDR3 length: 15 residues. Germline CDR1 reads SGDLS; CDR2 reads YYNGEE. The CDR3 sequence is CASSVDPTPNYGYTF. Here the CDR3 DNA reads TGTGCCAGCAGCGTAGACCCAACTCCGAACTATGGCTACACCTTC. The full variable domain, its missing parts supplied by reference TRBV9 and TRBJ1-2, is DSGVTQTPKHLITATGQRVTLRCSPRSGDLSVYWYQQSLDQGLQFLIQYYNGEERAKGNILERFSAQQFPDLHSELNLSSLELGDSALYFCASSVDPTPNYGYTFGSGTRLTVV.

As for this clone: Other nucleotide sequences in the sample specify the same CDR3. This chain links TRBV5-1 with TRBJ1-1; TRBD1 is a possible D gene (5 bases). The CDR3 is 14 residues long. CDR1 is SGHRS, CDR2 YFSETQ, per germline. Trimming pared 0 bases from V and 4 bases from J, leaving 10 bases between. This chain's CDR3 is CASSLDGGGTEAFF. The DNA of the CDR3 is TGCGCCAGCAGCTTGGACGGGGGAGGCACTGAAGCTTTCTTT.

This clone occurred once. The CDR3 nucleotides read TGTGCCAGCAGTTTAGTCAGGCGGAATGAGCAGTTCTTC. Its protein is CASSLVRRNEQFF. The rearrangement joins TRBV28 to TRBJ2-1; D is undetermined. Per the germline V gene, CDR1 is MDHEN and CDR2 is SYDVKM. Between the trimmed V and J ends, which lost 2 bases and 7 bases, there was a span of 9 bases. The CDR3 has 13 amino acids.

This rearrangement joins TRBV27 to TRBJ2-7; TRBD1 agrees at 10 bases. Trimming took 3 bases from V and 4 from J; bases not matched to a gene: 12. Per the germline V gene, CDR1 is MNHEY and CDR2 is SMNVEV (reference sequence). The CDR3 has 17 amino acids. The CDR3 sequence: CASSFLNPDRGGYEQYF. The CDR3 bases are TGTGCCAGCAGTTTCCTTAATCCGGACAGGGGGGGATACGAGCAGTACTTC.

This rearrangement joins TRBV4-2 to TRBJ2-1, with TRBD2 as a possible D gene (6 bases). The CDR3 loop spans 16 amino acids. Looked up from germline, CDR1 is LGHNA and CDR2 is YNFKEQ. V gave up 1 base and J gave up 4 bases, with 14 bases separating them. CDR3 region: CASSQGQVAEYNEQFF. The DNA for the CDR3 is TGTGCCAGCAGCCAAGGTCAGGTAGCGGAATACAATGAGCAGTTCTTC.

The CDR3 nucleotides read TGCGCCAGCAGCAACGGACAGGGACTGAATGAAAAACTGTTTTTT. Protein: CASSNGQGLNEKLFF. This sequence joins TRBV5-1 and TRBJ1-4; the match to TRBD1 covers 8 bases. The V and J ends lost 4 bases and 5 bases, in that order; junction bases with no gene match: 7. Germline V CDR1 and CDR2: SGHRS, YFSETQ. CDR3 length: 15 residues.

The V call is TRBV14, the J call TRBJ1-3; possible D gene TRBD1, 6 bases. Between the trimmed V and J ends, which lost 0 bases and 0 bases, there was a span of 15 bases. The CDR3 has 18 amino acids. The germline gives CDR1 SGHDN, CDR2 FVKESK. Written as DNA, the CDR3 is TGTGCCAGCAGCCAAGACAAGACAGGAGCTAGCTCTGGAAACACCATATATTTT. Amino acids: CASSQDKTGASSGNTIYF.

Note on this clone: A read error is likely here: a far larger clone is one base away. Other DNA sequences from this sample encode an identical CDR3 as well. This chain joins TRBV4-2 and TRBJ2-7; 11 positions agree with TRBD1. The CDR3 spans 15 residues. The V gene's germline CDR1 is LGHNA and CDR2 YNFKEQ. CDR3 DNA: TGTGCCAGCAGCCGGATACCGGGACAGGGGGGGGAGCAGTACTTT. Translated, it gives CASSRIPGQGGEQYF.

The V and J genes are TRBV25-1 and TRBJ2-3; possibly TRBD2 for D (6 bases). Per the germline V gene, CDR1 is MGHDK and CDR2 is SYGVNS. The length of the CDR3 is 15 residues. The V end lost 3 bases, the J end lost 4 bases, and 14 bases lay between the germline ends. The CDR3 protein is CASSEEWEEADTQYF. The CDR3 coding sequence is TGTGCCAGCAGTGAGGAGTGGGAGGAGGCAGATACGCAGTATTTT.

This clone was seen a handful of times. This same CDR3 is encoded by further DNA sequences in the sample. The chain has TRBV5-4 and TRBJ1-1; TRBD1 might be the D (6 bases). Germline V gives CDR1 SGHNT, CDR2 YYREEE (reference sequence). The V end was cut by 1 base, the J end by 3 bases, with 10 bases between. The CDR3 has 14 residues. For the CDR3, the DNA is TGTGCCAGCAGCTTGTGGGGGGCTGACACTGAAGCTTTCTTT. Translated: CASSLWGADTEAFF.

V and J are TRBV5-1 and TRBJ2-7, with a possible D match to TRBD1 (6 bases). The length of the CDR3 is 15 residues. V gave up 4 bases and J gave up 0 bases, with 14 bases separating them. Germline values: CDR1 SGHRS, CDR2 YFSETQ. CDR3 DNA sequence: TGCGCCAGCAGCCCAGGACAGCTCGACTCCTACGAGCAGTACTTC. It encodes CASSPGQLDSYEQYF. The whole variable domain, filled in from reference TRBV5-1 and TRBJ2-7, reads KAGVTQTPRYLIKTRGQQVTLSCSPISGHRSVSWYQQTPGQGLQFLFEYFSETQRNKGNFPGRFSGRQFSNSRSEMNVSTLELGDSALYLCASSPGQLDSYEQYFGPGTRLTVT.

Of note for this clone: Other DNA sequences in the same sample also yield this CDR3. This chain links TRBV28 with TRBJ1-2; D is unresolved. The V and J ends lost 3 bases and 2 bases respectively, with 10 bases between them. From germline, CDR1 is MDHEN and CDR2 SYDVKM. The CDR3 runs 14 residues. Here the CDR3 reads CASSLSAGNYGYTF. In DNA, the CDR3 is TGTGCCAGCAGTTTGTCGGCCGGGAACTATGGCTACACCTTC.